Below, 23 T cell receptor beta chains from the same sample are listed, as sequenced in a study of cytomegalovirus exposure and HLA in healthy donors (dated 2017 in TCRdb). Libraries were built with the immunoSEQ multiplex PCR assay. For the multiplex PCR, a mixture combining 60 forward primers for TCR Vbeta segments and 13 reverse primers for TCR Jbeta segments was used. In its TCRdb copy, this immuneACCESS table keeps in-frame sequences only and misses some clones. Where compared with another copy, unresolved V genes explain less than half of these, and the others have no known cause. The sample includes about 160,000 clones, with nearly 80% observed a single time. Roughly 3% of the sample is in the top ten clones. The sample taken for sequencing was PBMCs. The receptors were sampled from a woman between 40 and 55 years old in good health and CMV-seronegative.

This clone was detected only once. This chain uses TRBV6-4 with TRBJ1-2, with no clear D. CDR1 and CDR2 from the germline V gene are MRHNA and SNTAGT. V was shortened by 6 bases and J by 8 bases, with 22 bases between the two germline ends. The CDR3 has 15 amino acids. The CDR3 loop is CASRGSGGPLGGYTF. CDR3 nucleotide sequence: TGTGCCAGCAGGGGTAGCGGAGGACCCCTGGGAGGCTACACCTTC.

This clone was seen just once. This chain connects TRBV10-2 to TRBJ1-5, with D possibly being TRBD1 (6 bases). The CDR3 is 14 residues long. CDR1 is WSHSY, CDR2 SAAADI, per germline. V was trimmed by 6 bases and J by 7 bases, leaving 16 bases between them. The CDR3 region has the DNA TGCGCCAGCAGCGGTGGACAGTTCGAACAGCCCCAGCATTTT. Translated: CASSGGQFEQPQHF.

The chain is built from TRBV7-9 and TRBJ1-1, with 8 bases aligning to TRBD1. CDR3 size: 19 residues. Germline CDR1 reads SEHNR; CDR2 reads FQNEAQ (reference sequence). Trimming took 1 base from V and 0 from J; bases not matched to a gene: 13. The CDR3 reads CASSLVFQGAPPLNTEAFF. CDR3 bases: TGTGCCAGCAGCTTAGTATTTCAGGGGGCGCCTCCATTGAACACTGAAGCTTTCTTT.

The rearrangement links TRBV6-1 to TRBJ2-1; 8 bases line up with TRBD2. CDR3 size: 15 residues. V was clipped by 6 bases and J by 7 bases; unmatched bases: 11. CDR1 is MNHNS, CDR2 SASEGT, per germline. The CDR3 DNA is TGTGCCAGCAGCGGGGGGTCAGCGGGGGAGAATGAGCAGTTCTTC. Its protein product is CASSGGSAGENEQFF.

The chain has TRBV28 and TRBJ2-1; D is unresolved. The CDR3 consists of 16 residues. Germline assignment: CDR1 MDHEN and CDR2 SYDVKM. Trimming stripped 3 bases from V and 1 base from J, with 13 bases between. CDR3 sequence (DNA): TGTGCCAGCAGTTTGGTTATCGGAGAGTCCTACAATGAGCAGTTCTTC. Amino acid sequence: CASSLVIGESYNEQFF.

The gene calls are TRBV13 and TRBJ2-1, with D maybe TRBD1 (6 bases). Germline V gene data show CDR1 as PRHDT and CDR2 as FYEKMQ (reference sequence). The CDR3 is made up of 16 amino acids. Trimming took off 4 bases at V and 8 bases at J, with 21 bases between the two ends. CDR3: CASSSTLWGQTHEQFF. DNA of the CDR3: TGTGCCAGCAGCTCGACGTTGTGGGGGCAAACCCATGAGCAGTTCTTC.

V usage is TRBV9 and J usage is TRBJ1-1, with D perhaps TRBD1 (5 bases). Germline V gene lookup returns CDR1 SGDLS and CDR2 YYNGEE. This CDR3 has 15 residues. Trimming stripped 0 bases from V and 0 bases from J, with 9 bases between. For the CDR3, the DNA is TGTGCCAGCAGCGTAGAGGGGACTATGAACACTGAAGCTTTCTTT. This codes for CASSVEGTMNTEAFF.

V and J are TRBV5-4 and TRBJ2-3, with 8 nucleotides matching TRBD1. Trimming removed 0 bases from V and 3 bases from J; junction bases left unmatched: 3. The germline CDR1 and CDR2 sequences are SGHNT and YYREEE (reference sequence). This CDR3 region has 15 residues. CDR3 DNA sequence: TGTGCCAGCAGCTTGGAACAGGGGGTTACAGATACGCAGTATTTT. Amino acids: CASSLEQGVTDTQYF.

V is TRBV6-1 and J is TRBJ1-6, with D uncertain. The CDR3 is made up of 14 amino acids. Trimming left V 5 bases short and J 10 bases short, with 15 bases between. The germline gives CDR1 MNHNS, CDR2 SASEGT. The CDR3 protein is CASSPPAAESPLHF. The CDR3 DNA sequence: TGTGCCAGCAGTCCGCCGGCGGCTGAGTCACCCCTCCACTTT.

With respect to this clone: Mismatch with germline at one junction end may stem from a read error. Other DNA sequences within the sample encode an identical CDR3. The genes are TRBV7-3 and TRBJ2-1; the D gene is possibly TRBD2 (6 bases). This CDR3 has 16 residues. Germline V gives CDR1 SGHTA, CDR2 FQGTGA. CDR3 amino acids: CASSPLRASGGNEQFF. CDR3 in DNA: TGCGCCAGCAGCCCTCTAAGAGCTAGTGGGGGGAATGAGCAGTTCTTC. Together with reference TRBV7-3 and TRBJ2-1, the CDR3 gives the full variable domain: GAGVSQTPSNKVTEKGKYVELRCDPISGHTALYWYRQSLGQGPEFLIYFQGTGAADDSGLPNDRFFAVRPEGSVSTLKIQRTERGDSAVYLCASSPLRASGGNEQFFGPGTRLTVL.

This clone was found a few times. This chain joins TRBV5-5 and TRBJ1-1; D unresolved. CDR1 SGHKS and CDR2 YYEKEE come from the germline V gene (reference sequence). V was cut by 4 bases and J by 1 base, with 8 bases left in between. The CDR3 sequence is 13 residues long. The CDR3 spells CASSRPGNTEAFF. CDR3 bases: TGTGCCAGCAGCCGTCCAGGGAACACTGAAGCTTTCTTT.

As concerns this clone: The germline gene is not matched at one end of the junction; a read error may be the cause. The V call is TRBV7-9, the J call TRBJ2-3; possibly TRBD1 for D (5 bases). Looked up from germline, CDR1 is SEHNR and CDR2 is FQNEAQ (reference sequence). The length of the CDR3 is 15 residues. The CDR3 DNA is TGTGCCAGCAGCCAAGGGGCAGGGCTCTCAGATACGCAGTGTTTT. Protein sequence: CASSQGAGLSDTQCF. Based on the CDR3 plus reference TRBV7-9 and TRBJ2-3, the full variable domain is DTGVSQNPRHKITKRGQNVTFRCDPISEHNRLYWYRQTLGQGPEFLTYFQNEAQLEKSRLLSDRFSAERPKGSFSTLEIQRTEQGDSAMYLCASSQGAGLSDTQCFGPGTRLTVL.

This chain uses TRBV4-2 with TRBJ1-2; a weak D match, TRBD1 (5 bases). The CDR3 covers 16 residues. Trimming took off 3 bases at V and 3 bases at J, with 17 bases between the two ends. Per the germline V gene, CDR1 is LGHNA and CDR2 is YNFKEQ. Written as DNA, the CDR3 is TGTGCCAGCAGCCAGTCAAAGACAGCAGCCTACTATGGCTACACCTTC. It codes for CASSQSKTAAYYGYTF.

CDR3 protein: CAISERLAGTNEQFF. Written as DNA, the CDR3 is TGTGCCATCAGTGAAAGACTAGCGGGGACCAATGAGCAGTTCTTC. The chain has TRBV10-3 and TRBJ2-1; 11 nucleotides align to TRBD2. V dropped 3 bases and J dropped 6; count of bases not matched to a gene: 4. Germline V CDR1 and CDR2: ENHRY, SYGVKD. The CDR3 loop spans 15 amino acids.

V gene TRBV5-1 combines with J gene TRBJ2-3; 12 nucleotides agree with TRBD2. V gave up 3 bases and J gave up 6 bases; unmatched junction bases: 2. Germline V gene lookup returns CDR1 SGHRS and CDR2 YFSETQ. The CDR3 sequence is 14 residues long. This CDR3 reads CASSSSGGVDTQYF. The CDR3 DNA is TGCGCCAGCAGCTCTAGCGGGGGGGTCGATACGCAGTATTTT.

The V and J genes are TRBV7-9 and TRBJ2-6; 8 bases map to TRBD1. Germline V gene sequence: CDR1 SEHNR, CDR2 FQNEAQ (reference sequence). The CDR3 consists of 19 residues. The V gene end was trimmed by 2 bases and the J gene end by 3 bases; junction bases not matched to a gene: 12. CDR3 sequence: CASSLLRTGKGFGANVLTF. The CDR3 DNA reads as TGTGCCAGCAGCTTACTCCGGACAGGGAAGGGTTTTGGGGCCAACGTCCTGACTTTC.

This rearrangement joins TRBV2 to TRBJ2-7; TRBD2 matches 9 bases. Germline-derived CDR1 and CDR2 are SNHLY and FYNNEI. This CDR3 has 16 amino acids. Trimming took 4 bases from V and 0 from J; bases not matched to a gene: 7. The CDR3 region is CASSVSVAGDSYEQYF. CDR3 DNA sequence: TGTGCCAGCAGTGTAAGCGTAGCGGGGGACTCCTACGAGCAGTACTTC. Full variable domain (remainder filled in from reference TRBV2 and TRBJ2-7): EPEVTQTPSHQVTQMGQEVILRCVPISNHLYFYWYRQILGQKVEFLVSFYNNEISEKSEIFDDQFSVERPDGSNFTLKIRSTKLEDSAMYFCASSVSVAGDSYEQYFGPGTRLTVT.

On this clone itself: An end of the junction differs from the germline gene, which may be a read error. The CDR3 nucleotides read TGTTCCAGCAGCCCTAATCCGGGACTACTAAACTACTACGAGCAGTACTTC. Translated, it gives CSSSPNPGLLNYYEQYF. V and J are TRBV7-9 and TRBJ2-7, with 7 bases lining up with TRBD2. This CDR3 is built from 17 residues. The V gene's germline CDR1 is SEHNR and CDR2 FQNEAQ (reference sequence).

The chain has TRBV6-1 and TRBJ1-1, with D perhaps TRBD1 (6 bases). With 3 bases removed from V and 4 bases from J, the gap between germline ends came to 12 bases. Germline V gene lookup returns CDR1 MNHNS and CDR2 SASEGT. The CDR3 has 14 residues. Here the CDR3 DNA reads TGTGCCAGCAGTGAGCAGGGGAGGGTCACTGAAGCTTTCTTT. This translates into CASSEQGRVTEAFF.

The V call is TRBV5-1, the J call TRBJ2-2, with TRBD1 matching 9 bases. Germline V gene sequence: CDR1 SGHRS, CDR2 YFSETQ. V gave up 7 bases and J gave up 6 bases; unmatched junction bases: 7. This CDR3 spans 14 amino acids. The CDR3 reads CASSPRDRAGELFF. As DNA, the CDR3 is TGCGCCAGCTCTCCGCGGGACAGGGCCGGGGAGCTGTTTTTT.

J is TRBJ1-4 and V is TRBV7-9; D gene uncertain. This CDR3 region has 15 residues. Trimming removed 5 bases at V and 6 bases at J, with 16 bases between. CDR1 is SEHNR, CDR2 FQNEAQ, per germline (reference sequence). The chain's CDR3 is CASSVWYGEDEKLFF. The CDR3 DNA reads as TGTGCCAGCAGCGTATGGTACGGGGAAGATGAAAAACTGTTTTTT.

The chain couples TRBV2 to TRBJ2-3, with TRBD2 matching 7 bases. The CDR3 has 14 residues. CDR1 SNHLY and CDR2 FYNNEI come from the germline V gene. The trim removed 8 bases at V and 5 bases at J, leaving 10 bases unmatched. The CDR3 nucleotides read TGTGCCAGCCAGAGGGCGGGGGAAGAAGATACGCAGTATTTT. It specifies CASQRAGEEDTQYF.

The chain employs TRBV2 and TRBJ1-1; no clear D. Trimming took off 2 bases at V and 3 bases at J, with 13 bases between the two ends. Per the germline V gene, CDR1 is SNHLY and CDR2 is FYNNEI. The CDR3 consists of 15 residues. The CDR3: CASSEYTGWDTEAFF. The CDR3 DNA sequence: TGTGCCAGCAGTGAATATACGGGGTGGGACACTGAAGCTTTCTTT.